These T cell receptor beta chains were read from a single sample in a study of blood T cell repertoires in COVID-19. Libraries were prepared by immunoSEQ multiplex PCR; TCRdb keeps only in-frame clonotypes and omits some of them. The sample gives 100,000 to 150,000 clones, about 83% of which show up once; 8% to 10% is in the top ten. Sequencing used peripheral blood. These receptors were taken from a man aged 35 to 55 with active or convalescent COVID-19. The CDR3 runs from the conserved cysteine through the conserved F or W. D genes are given only for firm matches. Some rows have no size entry. The others give once, few or many, or a class for an expanded clone.

d_gene	v_gene	abundance	j_gene	CDR3aa	CDR3nt
TRBD1	TRBV5-1	once	TRBJ1-6	CASSPTSPGQYNSPLHF	TGCGCCAGCAGCCCGACCTCTCCGGGACAGTATAATTCACCCCTCCACTTT
TRBD2	TRBV5-1	.	TRBJ2-3	CASSPGTSGGSTDTQYF	TGCGCCAGCAGCCCCGGGACTAGCGGGGGGAGTACAGATACGCAGTATTTT
.	TRBV4-1	few	TRBJ1-6	CASSQDSTSPLHF	TGCGCCAGCAGCCAAGATAGTACCTCACCCCTCCACTTT
.	TRBV6-5	.	TRBJ1-1	CASTQPRQGNTEAFF	TGTGCCAGCACGCAGCCTCGCCAGGGAAATACTGAAGCTTTCTTT
TRBD1	TRBV19	.	TRBJ1-6	CASSLGQLNSPLHF	TGTGCCAGTAGTTTGGGACAGCTAAATTCACCCCTCCACTTT
.	TRBV7-2	.	TRBJ1-2	CASSFPRRDGYTF	TGTGCCAGCAGCTTCCCCCGGAGGGATGGCTACACCTTC
TRBD1	TRBV30	.	TRBJ1-4	CAWSIRTGQGVTKLFF	TGTGCCTGGAGTATAAGAACGGGACAGGGAGTGACAAAACTGTTTTTT
.	TRBV12-5	.	TRBJ1-5	CASGSGLIGNQPQHF	TGTGCTAGTGGCTCAGGGCTTATAGGCAATCAGCCCCAGCATTTT
.	TRBV7-9	.	TRBJ2-3	CASSTQGHSTDTQYF	TGTGCCAGCAGCACGCAAGGACACAGCACAGATACGCAGTATTTT
.	TRBV21-1	many	TRBJ1-5	CASSKHQYSNQPQHF	TGTGCCAGCAGCAAACATCAGTATAGCAATCAGCCCCAGCATTTT
.	TRBV5-6	few	TRBJ1-5	CASSSSYGVSNQPQHF	TGTGCCAGCAGCTCAAGCTACGGGGTTAGCAATCAGCCCCAGCATTTT
.	TRBV21-1	few	TRBJ1-5	CASSKARGDRGFRCNQPQHF	TGTGCCAGCAGCAAAGCGCGTGGAGACAGGGGGTTTCGATGCAATCAGCCCCAGCATTTT
TRBD1	TRBV7-9	.	TRBJ1-2	CASSTDRGRYGYTF	TGTGCCAGCAGCACCGACAGGGGACGGTATGGCTACACCTTC
TRBD1	TRBV29-1	.	TRBJ1-2	CSVGQGTYGYTF	TGCAGCGTCGGACAGGGGACCTATGGCTACACCTTC
TRBD2	TRBV5-1	.	TRBJ2-4	CASSSTTGGYIQYF	TGCGCCAGCAGCTCAACCACGGGGGGATACATTCAGTACTTC
.	TRBV27	few	TRBJ1-5	CASSPHINSNQPQHF	TGTGCCAGCAGTCCGCACATCAATAGCAATCAGCCCCAGCATTTT
.	TRBV10-1	.	TRBJ2-7	CASKSPPPYEQYF	TGCGCCAGCAAATCTCCCCCTCCCTACGAGCAGTACTTC
.	TRBV13	.	TRBJ2-7	CASSLGRGHREYEQYF	TGTGCCAGCAGCTTAGGCAGGGGTCACAGGGAATACGAGCAGTACTTC
.	TRBV7-2	.	TRBJ1-4	CASRGNRGGNEKLFF	TGTGCCAGCAGAGGGAATAGGGGGGGAAATGAAAAACTGTTTTTT
TRBD1	TRBV5-1	.	TRBJ2-3	CASSLQGAGTDTQYF	TGCGCCAGCAGCTTACAGGGGGCAGGTACAGATACGCAGTATTTT
.	TRBV12-5	once	TRBJ1-4	CASGLVRRTPNEKLFF	TGTGCTAGTGGTTTGGTACGGAGAACCCCCAATGAAAAACTGTTTTTT
TRBD1	TRBV18	.	TRBJ1-2	CASSRLGASGTVYGYTF	TGTGCCAGCTCAAGACTGGGGGCTTCCGGGACAGTTTATGGCTACACCTTC
.	TRBV7-9	.	TRBJ2-2	CASSLARLNTGELFF	TGTGCCAGCAGCTTAGCGCGCCTGAACACCGGGGAGCTGTTTTTT
.	TRBV5-4	.	TRBJ2-7	CASSLAAGDSYEQYF	TGTGCCAGCAGCTTGGCAGCAGGGGACTCCTACGAGCAGTACTTC
TRBD2	TRBV6-6	.	TRBJ2-1	CASTPSGGRADEQFF	TGTGCCAGCACCCCCTCGGGAGGCAGGGCCGATGAGCAGTTCTTC
TRBD1	TRBV19	.	TRBJ1-2	CASSPYDRGDGYTF	TGTGCCAGTAGTCCGTACGACAGGGGGGACGGCTACACCTTC
TRBD1	TRBV6-5	once	TRBJ2-6	CASRQQGAGANVLTF	TGTGCCAGCAGGCAACAGGGGGCTGGGGCCAACGTCCTGACTTTC
.	TRBV3-1/TRBV3-2	.	TRBJ1-3	CASSQGRTATSGNTIYF	TGTGCCAGCAGCCAAGGTCGGACAGCTACCTCTGGAAACACCATATATTTT
TRBD1	TRBV7-9	.	TRBJ1-4	CASSLQGASAPNEKLFF	TGTGCCAGCAGCCTACAGGGGGCTTCCGCTCCTAATGAAAAACTGTTTTTT
TRBD2	TRBV25-1	.	TRBJ2-3	CASSATSGGGDTQYF	TGTGCCAGCAGTGCCACTAGCGGGGGAGGAGATACGCAGTATTTT
.	TRBV4-1	.	TRBJ1-6	CASSQGGGSSYNSPLHF	TGCGCCAGCAGCCAAGGCGGGGGGAGCTCCTATAATTCACCCCTCCACTTT
.	TRBV2	few	TRBJ1-5	CASSEQGQVWQPQHF	TGTGCCAGCAGTGAACAGGGCCAGGTCTGGCAGCCCCAGCATTTT
TRBD2	TRBV3-1/TRBV3-2	.	TRBJ2-3	CASSQTSGGSTDTQYF	TGTGCCAGCAGCCAAACTAGCGGGGGGAGCACAGATACGCAGTATTTT
TRBD2	TRBV10-3	once	TRBJ2-7	CAISESTSGGTYEQYF	TGTGCCATCAGTGAGTCAACTAGCGGGGGGACCTACGAGCAGTACTTC
TRBD2	TRBV5-4	few	TRBJ2-1	CASSRSGGSSYNEQFF	TGTGCCAGCAGCCGGTCGGGGGGGTCTTCCTACAATGAGCAGTTCTTC
.	TRBV6-5	.	TRBJ2-7	CASSYRLDSAYEQYF	TGTGCCAGCAGTTATAGGTTAGACTCAGCCTACGAGCAGTACTTC
TRBD1	TRBV19	.	TRBJ1-5	CASSISAGGGNQPQHF	TGTGCCAGTAGTATATCGGCAGGGGGAGGCAATCAGCCCCAGCATTTT
.	TRBV11-2	.	TRBJ2-7	CASSLAGTREQYF	TGTGCCAGCAGCTTAGCCGGGACTCGGGAGCAGTACTTC
.	TRBV10-1	.	TRBJ2-1	CASSDRGSGRSYNEQFF	TGCGCCAGCAGTGACAGGGGCTCCGGACGGTCCTACAATGAGCAGTTCTTC
.	TRBV6-5	.	TRBJ1-2	CASSYGPQNYGYTF	TGTGCCAGCAGTTACGGCCCACAAAACTATGGCTACACCTTC
TRBD2	TRBV27	few	TRBJ2-7	CASSPSGVIYEQYF	TGTGCCAGCAGCCCTAGCGGGGTGATCTACGAGCAGTACTTC
TRBD1	TRBV7-3	.	TRBJ2-2	CASRSGTGEIGELFF	TGTGCCAGCAGGTCCGGGACAGGGGAGATCGGGGAGCTGTTTTTT
.	TRBV18	.	TRBJ2-1	CASSPGQQYEQFF	TGTGCCAGCTCACCAGGGCAACAATACGAGCAGTTCTTC
.	TRBV5-1	.	TRBJ1-2	CASSFGTSNYGYTF	TGCGCCAGCAGTTTCGGGACTTCTAACTATGGCTACACCTTC
.	TRBV5-1	.	TRBJ1-1	CASSLNSQGEAFF	TGCGCCAGCAGCTTGAATTCCCAGGGAGAAGCTTTCTTT
.	TRBV4-3	.	TRBJ2-4	CASSQDVSGGGNIQYF	TGCGCCAGCAGCCAAGATGTATCAGGTGGAGGTAACATTCAGTACTTC
TRBD1	TRBV29-1	.	TRBJ2-7	CSVRDRDEQYF	TGCAGCGTTCGGGACAGGGACGAGCAGTACTTC
TRBD1	TRBV16	once	TRBJ2-3	CASSQFGQGADTQYF	TGTGCCAGCAGCCAATTCGGACAGGGGGCAGATACGCAGTATTTT
TRBD1	TRBV6-2/TRBV6-3	.	TRBJ1-5	CASSFSILGQGMSSNQPQHF	TGTGCCAGCAGTTTCTCCATACTGGGACAGGGGATGTCTAGCAATCAGCCCCAGCATTTT